The 6 T cell receptor beta chains in this list originate from one sample, sequenced in a study of post-analysis software for immune sequencing data. Study-wide points: Patients carried five TRBV segments more frequently than controls did, and TRBV5-6, TRBV5-1 and TRBV20-1 were among them.

Antigen specificity for these receptors is unknown. Researchers reported that TCR beta cDNA libraries carried unique molecular identifiers. TCRdb reprocessed the PCR reads with MiXCR, giving one entry per CDR3 protein. The sample lists roughly 800,000 distinct CDR3 sequences; 40% to 55% were seen once. Material for sequencing was blood. The receptors were gathered from a girl aged 10-17 years with multiple sclerosis.

This clonotype was counted only a few times. This chain uses TRBV12-3 or TRBV12-4 with TRBJ2-7; TRBD2 is a possible D gene (6 bases). The CDR3 extends over 15 amino acids. Trimming removed 6 bases from V and 2 bases from J, with 17 bases in between. DNA for the CDR3: TGTGCCAGCAGGCAGACGCGGGATTTCCCCTACGAGCAGTACTTC. As protein: CASRQTRDFPYEQYF.

This clonotype was found a few times. The chain links TRBV12-3 or TRBV12-4 to TRBJ2-3; TRBD2 agrees at 7 bases. The CDR3 is made up of 15 amino acids. With 7 bases clipped from V and 2 bases from J, the junction kept 9 bases outside the gene matches. CDR3 nucleotides: TGTGCCAGCAATTTCCGGGACTACCCCACAGATACGCAGTATTTT. It encodes CASNFRDYPTDTQYF.

The chain carries TRBV27 and TRBJ2-5; 10 nucleotides line up with TRBD1. V was clipped by 2 bases and J by 4 bases; unmatched bases: 7. Germline CDR1 and CDR2: MNHEY and SMNVEV (reference sequence). There are 16 residues in the CDR3. This CDR3 reads CASSLNRDRGSETQYF. The CDR3 nucleotides are TGTGCCAGCAGTTTAAACCGGGACAGGGGTTCAGAGACCCAGTACTTC.

This clonotype has a handful of counts. The chain joins TRBV24-1 to TRBJ2-3; D is undetermined. V was trimmed by 3 bases and J by 11 bases, leaving 11 bases between them. Germline lookup yields CDR1 KGHDR and CDR2 SFDVKD. This CDR3 has 12 residues. The CDR3 loop is CATSDTSQKQYF. CDR3 nucleotide sequence: TGTGCCACCAGTGATACCTCACAGAAGCAGTATTTT.

This clonotype showed up many times. CDR3 loop: CSVASKAWGGYTF. The CDR3 bases are TGCAGCGTTGCCTCTAAGGCCTGGGGTGGCTACACCTTC. The chain is built from TRBV29-1 and TRBJ1-2; D gene unclear. V was clipped by 4 bases and J by 7 bases, with 16 bases between them. CDR3 size: 13 residues. CDR1 is SQVTM and CDR2 is ANQGSEA in the germline V gene. The full variable domain, in which reference TRBV29-1 and TRBJ1-2 provide the parts outside the CDR3, is SAVISQKPSRDICQRGTSLTIQCQVDSQVTMMFWYRQQPGQSLTLIATANQGSEATYESGFVIDKFPISRPNLTFSTLTVSNMSPEDSSIYLCSVASKAWGGYTFGSGTRLTVV.

This clonotype was observed a few times. The genes are TRBV12-3 or TRBV12-4 and TRBJ2-5; 7 nucleotides agree with TRBD2. This CDR3 is built from 12 residues. The V gene end was trimmed by 5 bases and the J gene end by 7 bases; junction bases not matched to a gene: 4. The CDR3 reads CASSPKRGTQYF. The DNA for the CDR3 is TGTGCCAGCAGTCCTAAGCGGGGGACCCAGTACTTC.